The sequence of this T cell receptor (beta chain) was determined in a study of cytomegalovirus exposure and HLA in healthy donors. The germline gives CDR1 SGDLS, CDR2 YYNGEE. The CDR3 has 14 residues. On this clone: Its antigen is as yet unknown. The junction differs from germline at one of its ends, possibly a read error.

The PCR used 60 Vbeta and 13 Jbeta primers. TCRdb keeps only in-frame clones here, not all; method: immunoSEQ multiplex PCR. The profile shows some 160,000 clones, around 86% of them singletons. Whole-study findings and limits: Later analysis placed DRB1 highest and HLA-C lowest in TCR association rates, which differed by HLA locus.

The chain carries TRBV9 and TRBJ1-2, with 8 bases identical to TRBD1. Sequencing used PBMCs. This TCR came from a male donor in good health and CMV-seronegative. CDR3 protein: CASSENRGVNGYAF. DNA of the CDR3: TGTGCCAGCAGCGAGAACAGGGGGGTGAATGGCTACGCCTTC.